The clone carrying this TCR beta chain was seen at least ten times. Its specificity is unknown. Using RNA transcripts as the source, TCR beta CDR3 regions were amplified. During a first-round RT-PCR of the TCR CDR3, the HTBI primer set was used. TCRdb fed the multiplex PCR reads into MiXCR, producing one record per CDR3 protein. Of 300,000 to 400,000 distinct CDR3 sequences detected, roughly 13% appear once; the ten largest clones hold over 8.5%. These patients, aged 18 to 65, had recently diagnosed hyperthyroidism lasting under 2 months. V shed 10 bases, J shed 5 bases, and the junction held 9 bases outside the gene matches. The CDR3 is made up of 15 amino acids. Germline V lookup: CDR1 MDHEN, CDR2 SYDVKM. The data stem from a study of T cells in Graves' hyperthyroidism and ophthalmopathy. Overall study findings and caveats: Model predictions of ophthalmopathy came a median 6.5 months before onset.

The origin of this receptor is a woman aged 18-30 years with Graves' hyperthyroidism. The sample comprised blood. The rearrangement links TRBV28 to TRBJ2-3; 13 nucleotides line up with TRBD2. CDR3 in DNA: TGTGCCACCTCAGGGACTAGCGGGACCGGAGATACGCAGTATTTT. Protein: CATSGTSGTGDTQYF.